The 28 T cell receptor beta chains in this list originate from one sample, sequenced in a study of T cell responses to AZD1222 COVID-19 vaccine. The protocol was immunoSEQ multiplex PCR, while the TCRdb copy is restricted to in-frame clones and leaves out a portion. Of 24,000 or so clones in the sample, around 87% are singletons; the top ten hold 34%. The starting material was peripheral blood, obtained 28 days after the second AZD1222 dose. These receptors originate from an adult who received the AZD1222 COVID-19 vaccine.

The chain uses TRBV2 and TRBJ2-2; no clear D. V shed 6 bases and J shed 7 bases, with 9 bases lying between them. Germline CDR1 is SNHLY and CDR2 is FYNNEI. This CDR3 comprises 12 residues. CDR3 DNA: TGTGCCAGCAGAAACACTCTCGGGGAGCTGTTTTTT. This gives the protein CASRNTLGELFF.

The chain uses TRBV7-6 and TRBJ2-1; weak D call: TRBD2 (6 bases). Trimming took off 5 bases at V and 1 base at J, with 12 bases between the two ends. This CDR3 contains 15 residues. Looked up from germline, CDR1 is SGHVS and CDR2 is FNYEAQ. This CDR3 reads CASSTGTPSYNEQFF. The CDR3 DNA is TGTGCCAGCAGCACGGGGACTCCTTCCTACAATGAGCAGTTCTTC.

The CDR3 region has the DNA TGTGCCAGCTCCCCCGCCGGAGGGGATTCACCCCTCCACTTT. Its translation: CASSPAGGDSPLHF. The V call is TRBV18, the J call TRBJ1-6, with D maybe TRBD1 (5 bases). Germline CDR1 reads KGHSH; CDR2 reads LQKENI. V lost 6 bases and J lost 8, with 14 bases in between. There are 14 residues in the CDR3.

V is TRBV24-1 and J is TRBJ1-1; a weak D match, TRBD1 (5 bases). This CDR3 has 13 residues. Per the germline V gene, CDR1 is KGHDR and CDR2 is SFDVKD. V dropped 6 bases and J dropped 7 bases, with 14 bases sitting between them. The CDR3 DNA reads as TGTGCCACCAGTCGGGGGGAAGTCGATGAAGCTTTCTTT. Translation gives CATSRGEVDEAFF.

V gene TRBV11-2 combines with J gene TRBJ2-3, with a tentative D call TRBD1 (5 bases). Germline lookup yields CDR1 SGHAT and CDR2 FQNNGV. The CDR3 runs 15 residues. Trimming removed 1 base at V and 4 bases at J, with 12 bases between. CDR3 nucleotide sequence: TGTGCCAGCAGCTTAGCCAATGTGGGGCCAGATACGCAGTATTTT. Translated, it gives CASSLANVGPDTQYF.

This clone was observed once. The genes are TRBV29-1 and TRBJ2-2; 7 nucleotides line up with TRBD2. V shed 7 bases and J 5 bases; nucleotides not matched to a gene: 4. Germline-derived CDR1 and CDR2 are SQVTM and ANQGSEA. The CDR3 has 12 residues. The CDR3 spells CSGGSFTGELFF. In DNA form, the CDR3 reads TGCAGCGGCGGGAGTTTTACCGGGGAGCTGTTTTTT.

The V gene is TRBV18, the J gene TRBJ1-3; possibly TRBD1 for D (5 bases). Trimming pared 1 base from V and 0 bases from J, leaving 10 bases between. The CDR3 totals 16 residues. The V gene's germline CDR1 is KGHSH and CDR2 LQKENI. The CDR3 bases are TGTGCCAGCTCACCACTTCAGGGCCTCTCTGGAAACACCATATATTTT. It yields the protein CASSPLQGLSGNTIYF.

This chain joins TRBV7-9 and TRBJ1-1, with D unclear. This CDR3 has 13 residues. The V end lost 1 base, the J end lost 11 bases, and 14 bases lay between the germline ends. Germline CDR1 and CDR2: SEHNR and FQNEAQ (reference sequence). CDR3 bases: TGTGCCAGCAGCTTAGGACACCTCGGTCGGGCTTTCTTT. Amino acids: CASSLGHLGRAFF.

The V gene is TRBV27, the J gene TRBJ1-4; tentative D call: TRBD1 (5 bases). Germline values: CDR1 MNHEY, CDR2 SMNVEV (reference sequence). Trimming took off 3 bases at V and 6 bases at J, with 8 bases between the two ends. The CDR3 is made up of 13 amino acids. The chain's CDR3 is CASSLQGDEKLFF. In DNA, the CDR3 is TGTGCCAGCAGTTTGCAGGGTGATGAAAAACTGTTTTTT.

The rearrangement uses TRBV7-9 and TRBJ2-7, with no clear D. Germline-derived CDR1 and CDR2 are SEHNR and FQNEAQ (reference sequence). V lost 4 bases to trimming and J lost 4 bases, with 8 bases between them. CDR3 length: 12 residues. The CDR3 is CASSSSKYEQYF. CDR3 nucleotides: TGTGCCAGCAGCTCTTCGAAGTACGAGCAGTACTTC.

The chain links TRBV5-1 to TRBJ1-2; TRBD1 is a possible D gene (6 bases). CDR1 is SGHRS, CDR2 YFSETQ, per germline. CDR3 length: 12 residues. The V gene lost 7 bases and the J gene lost 6 bases, with 13 bases spanning the gap. The CDR3 coding sequence is TGCGCCAGCGGGGGGGACACCGATGGCTACACCTTC. The encoded protein is CASGGDTDGYTF.

The rearrangement links TRBV6-5 to TRBJ1-2, with D possibly being TRBD1 (6 bases). CDR1 is MNHEY, CDR2 SVGAGI, per germline. The ends were cut back, 9 bases at V and 8 bases at J, with 13 bases in the middle. The CDR3 runs 11 residues. CDR3 sequence: CASYRADGYTF. The DNA of the CDR3 is TGTGCCAGTTACAGGGCGGACGGCTACACCTTC.

The J gene is TRBJ2-1, the V gene TRBV9; TRBD1 matches at 7 bases. The CDR3 has 16 residues. V lost 3 bases to trimming and J lost 2 bases; unmatched junction nucleotides: 8. CDR1 SGDLS and CDR2 YYNGEE come from the germline V gene. The CDR3 loop reads CASSGGGVAPYNEQFF. The CDR3 nucleotides read TGTGCCAGCAGCGGAGGGGGCGTAGCTCCCTACAATGAGCAGTTCTTC.

J is TRBJ2-7 and V is TRBV6-5; D is unresolved. CDR3 length equals 12 residues. V was trimmed by 8 bases and J by 0 bases, leaving 8 bases between them. The germline CDR1 and CDR2 sequences are MNHEY and SVGAGI. CDR3 nucleotides: TGTGCCAGCGAGGATAGCTCCTACGAGCAGTACTTC. Amino acids: CASEDSSYEQYF.

This rearrangement joins TRBV28 to TRBJ1-2; TRBD1 might be the D (6 bases). The germline V gene encodes CDR1 MDHEN and CDR2 SYDVKM. This CDR3 region has 13 residues. V was cut by 6 bases and J by 5 bases, with 13 bases left in between. CDR3 coding DNA: TGTGCCAGCAGCCAAGACAGGCTGTATGGCTACACCTTC. As protein: CASSQDRLYGYTF.

The rearrangement links TRBV19 to TRBJ1-5; TRBD1 is a possible D gene (5 bases). The CDR3 has 15 residues. Germline V gene lookup returns CDR1 LNHDA and CDR2 SQIVND (reference sequence). The V end lost 5 bases, the J end lost 1 base, and 12 bases lay between the germline ends. CDR3 residues: CASSEDTQSNQPQHF. The CDR3 DNA follows: TGTGCCAGTAGTGAGGACACCCAGAGCAATCAGCCCCAGCATTTT.

Worth noting for this clone: Distinct nucleotide sequences in the sample also encode this CDR3. The chain carries TRBV5-1 and TRBJ1-1, with 11 positions matching TRBD1. Germline CDR1 is SGHRS and CDR2 is YFSETQ. The CDR3 loop spans 15 amino acids. V was clipped by 5 bases and J by 1 base; unmatched bases: 4. The chain's CDR3 is CASRPGQGENTEAFF. The DNA for the CDR3 is TGCGCCAGCAGGCCGGGACAGGGGGAGAACACTGAAGCTTTCTTT.

This clone was detected only a few times. This chain joins TRBV9 and TRBJ1-2, with D uncertain. The germline V and J ends were trimmed by 4 bases and 4 bases, with 11 bases remaining between them. Germline V gene lookup returns CDR1 SGDLS and CDR2 YYNGEE. The length of the CDR3 is 13 residues. CDR3: CASSPQDVYGYTF. In DNA, the CDR3 is TGTGCCAGCAGCCCACAAGATGTCTATGGCTACACCTTC.

This chain joins TRBV28 and TRBJ1-2; perhaps TRBD1 as D (6 bases). Germline V gives CDR1 MDHEN, CDR2 SYDVKM. Trimming pared 3 bases from V and 6 bases from J, leaving 17 bases between. This CDR3 comprises 15 residues. This chain's CDR3 is CASSLSIRGANGYTF. The CDR3, as DNA: TGTGCCAGCAGTTTGTCCATCCGGGGGGCGAATGGCTACACCTTC.

The rearrangement links TRBV15 to TRBJ2-1; 10 bases are a match to TRBD1. Germline trimming cut 7 bases from V and 7 bases from J; bases unmatched to any gene: 4. The CDR3 covers 13 residues. Germline CDR1 LNHNV, CDR2 YYDKDF (reference sequence). The CDR3 is CATNPDRGNEQFF. DNA of the CDR3: TGTGCCACCAACCCGGACAGGGGGAATGAGCAGTTCTTC.

The rearrangement uses TRBV5-1 and TRBJ2-1; TRBD2 might be the D (6 bases). Trimming left V 0 bases short and J 2 bases short, with 9 bases between. The CDR3 spans 15 residues. Germline V gives CDR1 SGHRS, CDR2 YFSETQ. The CDR3 region has the DNA TGCGCCAGCAGCTTGGCCTGGGGGGCCTACAATGAGCAGTTCTTC. It is translated as CASSLAWGAYNEQFF.

The CDR3 loop is CASSVGAGKHYEQYF. The CDR3 DNA is TGTGCCAGCAGCGTTGGGGCGGGGAAACACTACGAGCAGTACTTC. This chain uses TRBV9 with TRBJ2-7, with D perhaps matching TRBD2 (6 bases). The CDR3 is 15 residues long. The germline CDR1 and CDR2 sequences are SGDLS and YYNGEE. Trimming left V 2 bases short and J 3 bases short, with 15 bases between.

V is TRBV4-1 and J is TRBJ1-3; D possibly corresponds to TRBD1 (6 bases). Per the germline V gene, CDR1 is MGHRA and CDR2 is YSYEKL. This CDR3 is built from 15 residues. V was cut by 2 bases and J by 0 bases, with 8 bases left in between. CDR3 loop: CASSQTGTSGNTIYF. CDR3 in DNA: TGCGCCAGCAGCCAAACAGGGACCTCTGGAAACACCATATATTTT.

The rearrangement joins TRBV30 to TRBJ1-2, with 10 bases that match TRBD1. V shed 6 bases, J shed 7 bases, and the junction held 11 bases outside the gene matches. Germline V lookup: CDR1 GTSNPN, CDR2 SVGIG (reference sequence). This CDR3 has 14 residues. The DNA for the CDR3 is TGTGCCTGCCTAAAAACCGGGACAGGGGTTGGCTACACCTTC. It codes for CACLKTGTGVGYTF. Complete variable domain (other parts from reference TRBV30 and TRBJ1-2): SQTIHQWPATLVQPVGSPLSLECTVEGTSNPNLYWYRQAAGRGLQLLFYSVGIGQISSEVPQNLSASRPQDRQFILSSKKLLLSDSGFYLCACLKTGTGVGYTFGSGTRLTVV.

This chain uses TRBV5-4 with TRBJ2-7; D may match TRBD1 or TRBD2 (5 bases each). V lost 4 bases and J lost 3, with 14 bases in between. Germline CDR1 and CDR2: SGHNT and YYREEE (reference sequence). The CDR3 extends over 14 amino acids. This chain's CDR3 is CASSTGGLVYEQYF. The CDR3 bases are TGTGCCAGCAGCACAGGCGGGTTGGTCTACGAGCAGTACTTC.

The chain combines TRBV5-1 with TRBJ2-2; 8 bases line up with TRBD1. Germline loops: CDR1 SGHRS, CDR2 YFSETQ. This CDR3 region has 15 residues. Trimming at V came to 4 bases and at J to 4 bases, leaving 6 bases not matched to a gene. CDR3 residues: CASSPGQVSTGELFF. CDR3 nucleotides: TGCGCCAGCAGCCCGGGACAGGTTAGCACCGGGGAGCTGTTTTTT.

The chain combines TRBV7-8 with TRBJ2-1; unclear D gene. Germline CDR1 SGHVS, CDR2 FQNEAQ. There are 13 residues in the CDR3. Trimming cost V 9 bases and J 0 bases, with 9 bases left between them. This CDR3 reads CASFIYSYNEQFF. The CDR3 DNA is TGTGCCAGTTTCATTTACTCCTACAATGAGCAGTTCTTC.

This clone was counted a single time. The gene calls are TRBV18 and TRBJ2-2, with TRBD1 matching over 8 bases. This CDR3 is 20 amino acids long. Germline CDR1 KGHSH, CDR2 LQKENI. V was clipped by 1 base and J by 1 base; unmatched bases: 14. The CDR3: CASSPQARGLSFRNTGELFF. The CDR3 DNA reads as TGTGCCAGCTCACCACAGGCCAGGGGGCTTTCTTTTAGGAACACCGGGGAGCTGTTTTTT.